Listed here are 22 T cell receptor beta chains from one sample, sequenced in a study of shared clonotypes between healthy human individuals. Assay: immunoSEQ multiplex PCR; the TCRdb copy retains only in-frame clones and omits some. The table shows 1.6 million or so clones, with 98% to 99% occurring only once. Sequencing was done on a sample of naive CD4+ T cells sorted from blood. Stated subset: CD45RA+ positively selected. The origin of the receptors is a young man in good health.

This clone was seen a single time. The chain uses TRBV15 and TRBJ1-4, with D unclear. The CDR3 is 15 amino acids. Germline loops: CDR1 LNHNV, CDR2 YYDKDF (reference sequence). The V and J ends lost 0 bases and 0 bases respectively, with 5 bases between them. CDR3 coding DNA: TGTGCCACCAGCAGAGACAGCGCAACTAATGAAAAACTGTTTTTT. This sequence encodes CATSRDSATNEKLFF.

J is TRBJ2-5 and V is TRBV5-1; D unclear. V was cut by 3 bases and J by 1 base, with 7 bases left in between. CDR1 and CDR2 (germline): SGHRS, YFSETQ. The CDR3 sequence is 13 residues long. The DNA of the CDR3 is TGCGCCAGCAGCTACGCAGTCCAAGAGACCCAGTACTTC. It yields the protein CASSYAVQETQYF.

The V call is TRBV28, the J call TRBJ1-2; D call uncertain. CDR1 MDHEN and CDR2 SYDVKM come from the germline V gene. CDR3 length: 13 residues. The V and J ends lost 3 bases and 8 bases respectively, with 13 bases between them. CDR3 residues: CASSLRLGLGYTF. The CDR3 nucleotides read TGTGCCAGCAGTTTGAGGTTGGGTTTGGGCTACACCTTC.

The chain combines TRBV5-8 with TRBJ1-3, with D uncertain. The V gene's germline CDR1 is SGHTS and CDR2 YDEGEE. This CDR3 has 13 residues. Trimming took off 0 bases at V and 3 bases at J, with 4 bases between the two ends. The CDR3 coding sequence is TGTGCCAGCAGCTTGGTTGTTGGAAACACCATATATTTT. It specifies CASSLVVGNTIYF.

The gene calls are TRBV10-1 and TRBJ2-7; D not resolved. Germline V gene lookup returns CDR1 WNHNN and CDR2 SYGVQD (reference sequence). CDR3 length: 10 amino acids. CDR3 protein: CAPSTYEQYF. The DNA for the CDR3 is TGCGCTCCGTCGACCTACGAGCAGTACTTC.

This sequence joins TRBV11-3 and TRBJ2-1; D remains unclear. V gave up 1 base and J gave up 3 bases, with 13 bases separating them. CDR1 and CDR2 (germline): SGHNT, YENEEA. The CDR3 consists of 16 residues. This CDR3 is CASSLASLPGYNEQFF. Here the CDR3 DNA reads TGTGCCAGCAGCTTAGCCTCTCTCCCAGGCTACAATGAGCAGTTCTTC.

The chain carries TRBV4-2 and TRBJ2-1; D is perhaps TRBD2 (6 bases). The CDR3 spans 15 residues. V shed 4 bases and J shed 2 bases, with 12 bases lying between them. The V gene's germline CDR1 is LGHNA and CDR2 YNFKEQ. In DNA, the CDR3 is TGTGCCAGCAGCCCGACTCGCGGGGCCTACAATGAGCAGTTCTTC. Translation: CASSPTRGAYNEQFF.

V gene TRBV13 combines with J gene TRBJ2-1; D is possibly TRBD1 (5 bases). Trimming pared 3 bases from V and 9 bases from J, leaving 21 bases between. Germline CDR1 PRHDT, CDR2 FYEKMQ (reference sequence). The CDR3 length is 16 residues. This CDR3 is CASSLVGHKINGEQFF. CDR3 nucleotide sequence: TGTGCCAGCAGCTTGGTGGGGCACAAAATCAACGGTGAGCAGTTCTTC.

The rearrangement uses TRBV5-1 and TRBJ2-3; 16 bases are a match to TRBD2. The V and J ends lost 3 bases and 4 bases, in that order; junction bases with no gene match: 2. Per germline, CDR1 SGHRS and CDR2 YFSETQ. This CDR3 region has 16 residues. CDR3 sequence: CASSSGLAGGADTQYF. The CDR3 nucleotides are TGCGCCAGCAGCTCGGGACTAGCGGGAGGGGCAGATACGCAGTATTTT. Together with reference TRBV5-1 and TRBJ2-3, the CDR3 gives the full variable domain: KAGVTQTPRYLIKTRGQQVTLSCSPISGHRSVSWYQQTPGQGLQFLFEYFSETQRNKGNFPGRFSGRQFSNSRSEMNVSTLELGDSALYLCASSSGLAGGADTQYFGPGTRLTVL.

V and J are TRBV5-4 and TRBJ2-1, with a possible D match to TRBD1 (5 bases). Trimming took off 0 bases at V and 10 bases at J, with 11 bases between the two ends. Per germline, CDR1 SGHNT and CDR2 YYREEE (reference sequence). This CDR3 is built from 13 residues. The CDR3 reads CASSLEGPWEQFF. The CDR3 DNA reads TGTGCCAGCAGCTTGGAGGGGCCCTGGGAGCAGTTCTTC.

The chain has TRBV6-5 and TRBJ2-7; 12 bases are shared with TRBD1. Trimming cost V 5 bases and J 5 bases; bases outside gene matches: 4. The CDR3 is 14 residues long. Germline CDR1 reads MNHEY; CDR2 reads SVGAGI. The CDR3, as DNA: TGTGCCAGCAGTCGCGGGACAGGGGGCGACGAGCAGTACTTC. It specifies CASSRGTGGDEQYF.

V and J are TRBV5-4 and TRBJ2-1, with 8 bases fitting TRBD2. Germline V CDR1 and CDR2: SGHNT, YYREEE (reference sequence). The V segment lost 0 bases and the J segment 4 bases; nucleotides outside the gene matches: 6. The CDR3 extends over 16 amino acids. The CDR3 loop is CASSLEGGRTYNEQFF. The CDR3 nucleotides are TGTGCCAGCAGCTTGGAGGGCGGGAGGACATACAATGAGCAGTTCTTC.

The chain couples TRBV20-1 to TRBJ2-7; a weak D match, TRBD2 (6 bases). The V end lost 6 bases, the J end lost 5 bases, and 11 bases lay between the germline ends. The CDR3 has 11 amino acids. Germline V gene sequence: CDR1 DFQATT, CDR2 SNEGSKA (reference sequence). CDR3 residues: CSAAGKDEQYF. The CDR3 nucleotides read TGCAGTGCGGCGGGAAAGGACGAGCAGTACTTC.

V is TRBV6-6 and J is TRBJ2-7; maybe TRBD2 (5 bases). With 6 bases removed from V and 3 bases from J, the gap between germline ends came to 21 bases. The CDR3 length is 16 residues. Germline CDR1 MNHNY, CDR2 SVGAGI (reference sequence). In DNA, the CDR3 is TGTGCCAGCAGCTATCGAGCGGTCAAGGGTTTCTACGAGCAGTACTTC. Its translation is CASSYRAVKGFYEQYF.

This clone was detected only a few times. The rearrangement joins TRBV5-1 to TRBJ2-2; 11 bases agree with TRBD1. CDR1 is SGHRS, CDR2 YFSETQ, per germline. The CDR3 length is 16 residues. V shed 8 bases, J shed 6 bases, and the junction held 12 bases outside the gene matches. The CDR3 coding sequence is TGCGCCAGTCGCTTTGGGGGACAGGGGGTCGCCGGGGAGCTGTTTTTT. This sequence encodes CASRFGGQGVAGELFF.

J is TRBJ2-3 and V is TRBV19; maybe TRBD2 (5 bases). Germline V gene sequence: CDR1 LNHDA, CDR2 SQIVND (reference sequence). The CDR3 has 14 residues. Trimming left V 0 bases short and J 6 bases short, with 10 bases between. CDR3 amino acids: CASSIDSGFDTQYF. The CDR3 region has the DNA TGTGCCAGTAGTATAGATTCGGGGTTCGATACGCAGTATTTT. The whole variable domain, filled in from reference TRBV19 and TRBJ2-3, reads DGGITQSPKYLFRKEGQNVTLSCEQNLNHDAMYWYRQDPGQGLRLIYYSQIVNDFQKGDIAEGYSVSREKKESFPLTVTSAQKNPTAFYLCASSIDSGFDTQYFGPGTRLTVL.

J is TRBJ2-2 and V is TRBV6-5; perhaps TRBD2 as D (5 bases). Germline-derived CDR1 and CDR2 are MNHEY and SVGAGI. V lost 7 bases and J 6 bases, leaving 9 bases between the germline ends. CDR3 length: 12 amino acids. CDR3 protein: CASTDGAGELFF. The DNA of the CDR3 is TGTGCCAGCACCGACGGGGCCGGGGAGCTGTTTTTT.

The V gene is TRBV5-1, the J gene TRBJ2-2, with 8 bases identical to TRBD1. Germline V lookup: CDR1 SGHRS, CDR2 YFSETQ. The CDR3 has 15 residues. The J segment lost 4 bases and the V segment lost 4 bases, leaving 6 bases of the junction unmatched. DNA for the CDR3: TGCGCCAGCAGCACCGCAGGGGGCGGCACCGGGGAGCTGTTTTTT. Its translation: CASSTAGGGTGELFF.

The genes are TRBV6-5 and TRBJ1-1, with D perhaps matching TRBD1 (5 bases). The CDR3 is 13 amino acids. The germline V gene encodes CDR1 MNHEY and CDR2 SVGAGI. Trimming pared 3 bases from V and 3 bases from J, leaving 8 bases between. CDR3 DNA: TGTGCCAGCAGTTATGTGGGGGACACTGAAGCTTTCTTT. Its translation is CASSYVGDTEAFF.

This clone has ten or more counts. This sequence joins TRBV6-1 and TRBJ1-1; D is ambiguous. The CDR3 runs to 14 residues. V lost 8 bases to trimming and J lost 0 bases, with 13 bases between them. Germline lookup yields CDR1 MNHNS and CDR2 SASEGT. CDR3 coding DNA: TGTGCCAGCGCCGGGAGAGTTATGAACACTGAAGCTTTCTTT. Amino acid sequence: CASAGRVMNTEAFF.

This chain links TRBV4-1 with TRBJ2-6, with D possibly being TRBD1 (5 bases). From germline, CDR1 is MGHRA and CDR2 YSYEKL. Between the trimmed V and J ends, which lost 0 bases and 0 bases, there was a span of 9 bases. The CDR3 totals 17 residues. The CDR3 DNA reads TGCGCCAGCAGCCAAGATGCAGGGAACTCTGGGGCCAACGTCCTGACTTTC. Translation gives CASSQDAGNSGANVLTF.

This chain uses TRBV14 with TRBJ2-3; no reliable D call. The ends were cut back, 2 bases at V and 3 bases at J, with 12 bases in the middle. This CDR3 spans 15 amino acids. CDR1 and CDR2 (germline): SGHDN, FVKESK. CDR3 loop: CASSQYPDETDTQYF. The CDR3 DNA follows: TGTGCCAGCAGCCAATATCCCGACGAAACAGATACGCAGTATTTT.